This T cell receptor beta chain is from a study of shared clonotypes between healthy human individuals (dated by TCRdb to between 2020 and 2021). Background on the whole study: The cohort comprised a couple of women and a few men aged 18 to 49 years. For each donor, CD4 naive and CD4 memory were each run on three plates, CD8 naive on two plates, and CD8 memory on one plate. To estimate repertoire size and how much clonotype sharing occurs between individuals, the study deeply sequenced the blood TCR repertoires of 4 to 6 healthy adults. To increase sequencing depth and limit assay-specific biases, TCR repertoire library preparation and sequencing were carried out by different laboratories using diverse techniques. Per donor, leukapheresis produced somewhere between about 0.9 and 9.5 billion PBMCs. What the research found in general, with its limitations: Pairwise subsampling led to the expectation that sequencing depth would affect the degree of clonotype sharing among donors. Compared with non-shared clonotypes, the clonotypes found in all four sorted-subset donors had higher generation probabilities. The small number of donors limited the genetic and exposure-history diversity represented. Rarefaction of sorted-subset datasets indicated incomplete sequencing despite the large sequencing depth. Sharing across a handful of donors was observed for roughly 5.4% of naive CD4, around 3.5% of naive CD8, over 2% of memory CD4, and around 0.44% of memory CD8 clonotypes. Larger estimated clonotype richness was generally found for naive subsets than for memory subsets. Sampling was limited to blood, and TCR repertoires in tissue likely differ from TCR repertoires in blood.

The donors were healthy, HIV-negative adults with no recently reported acute infections or vaccinations. Every donor was a Caucasian adult living in Nashville, Tennessee, USA. Magnetic negative selection was used to enrich CD4+ T cells, after which naive cells were positively selected on CD45RA and the negative fraction became the memory subset. After blood collection by leukapheresis, PBMCs were isolated using Ficoll-Histopaque density gradient centrifugation and then cryopreserved in the vapor phase of liquid nitrogen. Purity and quantity of every magnetically sorted T cell population were checked by analytical flow cytometry. Genomic DNA was isolated from each sorted fraction and quantified by UV absorbance on a Nanodrop 2000c. Using the deep immunoSEQ assay, multiplex PCR amplified TCR CDR3 regions from genomic DNA. Extracted genomic DNA from each cell subset was spread evenly across all wells of several immunoSEQ 96-well plates, with each plate serving as a replicate. For sorted subsets, each replicate PCR was loaded with 200 ng genomic DNA, equivalent to 30,000 or so T cell genomes. The purified libraries were quantified using a Qubit 3.0 fluorometer, sized with a Bioanalyzer 2100, and then quantified again using the KAPA Library Quantification kit. Each immunoSEQ 96-well plate was sequenced on its own single-read 150-cycle Illumina NextSeq 550 flow cell. The published analysis was carried out like this. The immunoSEQ output contained only junctional sequences without quality scores, so filtering could not match that applied to full-length reads. To assign V/J genes and CDR3, sequences were annotated against IMGT germline references using PyIR, a Python wrapper for IgBLAST v1.9. Reads were removed for weak V/J assignments (E-value above 1e-6), missing CDR3, stop codons, out-of-frame junctions, or ambiguous translated residues. V3J clonotypes were defined by identical inferred V gene, J gene, and CDR3 amino acid sequence. Percentage overlap between repertoires was calculated by dividing the number of shared unique clonotypes by the size of the smaller repertoire. Richness of each repertoire was evaluated using RTK rarefaction, the Chao1 estimator, and Recon v2.1 estimates of unobserved clonotypes. Generation probabilities for all TCRbeta clonotypes obtained by the gDNA method from a handful of donors were computed using OLGA. TCRdb's version of the immuneACCESS table is confined to in-frame rearrangements and falls short of the full clone set. An unresolved V gene accounts for under half of the shortfall where checked; the remainder is of unknown origin. Clonal size and the V and J genes are those of that table, whereas D and trimming came from the DNA. Within this sample are under 750,000 clones, with 55% to 75% of them counted one time only. Over 1.5% of the sample belongs to the ten largest clones.

As for this clone: Its antigen target is currently unknown. Base-call qualities are not available, and no considerably larger clone is one nucleotide away.

Taken from cysteine to phenylalanine, the CDR3 has 16 residues. Here the CDR3 DNA is all that survives: 48 bases in frame from base 1. From a lookup of the germline V gene, CDR1 and CDR2 are SGHTA and FQGTGA. Trimming accounts for 4 bases at V and 2 bases at J, while the number of junction bases matched to no gene is 3. This receptor was identified in a woman under 40 in good health. Material for sequencing was memory CD4+ T cells sorted from blood. The sample's cell subset or site, from its label and the paper: CD45RA-negative fraction. In this chain, TRBV7-3 is recombined with TRBJ2-1, with TRBD2 identical over 12 junction bases. The DNA is as follows: TGTGCCAGCAGCTACCTAGCGGGAGGGGCCTACAATGAGCAGTTCTTC. Its product reads: CASSYLAGGAYNEQFF. Supplemented by the reference TRBV7-3 and TRBJ2-1 proteins around the CDR3, the complete variable domain is GAGVSQTPSNKVTEKGKYVELRCDPISGHTALYWYRQSLGQGPEFLIYFQGTGAADDSGLPNDRFFAVRPEGSVSTLKIQRTERGDSAVYLCASSYLAGGAYNEQFFGPGTRLTVL.